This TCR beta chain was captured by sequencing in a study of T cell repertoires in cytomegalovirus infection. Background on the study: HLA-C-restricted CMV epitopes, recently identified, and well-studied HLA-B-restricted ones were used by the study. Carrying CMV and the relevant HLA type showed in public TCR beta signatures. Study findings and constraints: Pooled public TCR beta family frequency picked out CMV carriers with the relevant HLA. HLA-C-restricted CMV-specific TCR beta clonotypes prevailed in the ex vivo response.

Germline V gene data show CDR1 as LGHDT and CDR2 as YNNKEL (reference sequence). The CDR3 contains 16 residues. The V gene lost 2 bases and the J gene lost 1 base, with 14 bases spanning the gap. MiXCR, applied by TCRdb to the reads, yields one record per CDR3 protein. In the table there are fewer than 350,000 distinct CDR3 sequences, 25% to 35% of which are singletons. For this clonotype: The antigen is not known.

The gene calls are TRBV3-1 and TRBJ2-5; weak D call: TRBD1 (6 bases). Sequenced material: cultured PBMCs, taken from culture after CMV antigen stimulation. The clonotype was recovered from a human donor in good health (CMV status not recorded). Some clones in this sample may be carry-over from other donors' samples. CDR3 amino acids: CASSQTTTGIQETQYF. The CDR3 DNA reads TGTGCCAGCAGCCAAACAACTACAGGGATCCAAGAGACCCAGTACTTC.